Included here is one T cell receptor (beta chain) sequence, with context. Its antigen is unknown. V lost 5 bases, J lost 3 bases, and 4 bases stayed unmatched. CDR3 length: 15 residues. Per the germline V gene, CDR1 is LNHDA and CDR2 is SQIVND (reference sequence). These data come from a study of cytomegalovirus exposure and HLA in healthy donors. The study's findings and limits: Diagnosis of cytomegalovirus status made by the classifier reportedly showed high specificity and sensitivity. Accurate prediction of HLA-A and HLA-B alleles (for most subjects) was reportedly achieved from TCR beta sequences. CMV serostatus was the only recorded immune exposure for donors. Association of a missense DCLRE1C variant with TCR beta V- and J-gene trimming was reported in a later analysis.

The primer mix had 60 Vbeta and 13 Jbeta primers. The method was immunoSEQ multiplex PCR; TCRdb's version includes in-frame clones alone and lacks a portion of them. Found here are about 130,000 clones, over 70% of them singletons; the top ten hold approximately 2.6%. The chain employs TRBV19 and TRBJ1-6, with 7 positions matching TRBD1. The clonotype originates from a woman aged 60 to 75 in good health and CMV-seropositive. Sequenced sample: PBMCs. The CDR3 region has the DNA TGTGCCAGTAGTTCGGGACAGTACTATAATTCACCCCTCCACTTT. Amino acids: CASSSGQYYNSPLHF.